This is a list of T cell receptor beta chains from one sample in a study of OX40 agonist ivuxolimab in advanced cancers. Some clones are missing from TCRdb's copy, which holds only in-frame ones; the method was immunoSEQ multiplex PCR. The table lists around 60,000 clones, around 93% of them singletons, with 9.5% to 15% in the top ten. The sample consisted of CD4+ or CD8+ T cells sorted from blood, taken in a trial of the OX40 agonist ivuxolimab. These receptors were taken from an adult with an advanced solid tumor such as melanoma, head and neck, liver or kidney cancer. The CDR3 runs from the conserved cysteine through the conserved F or W. The D gene is left open where the match is weak. Clone size, where shown, is once, few, many, or a class for clones that have expanded.

size: -
V: TRBV28
length: 14
J: TRBJ1-5
D: -
CDR3: CASAGLYSNQPQHF
DNA: TGTGCCAGCGCGGGATTGTATAGCAATCAGCCCCAGCATTTT

size: -
V: TRBV6-6
length: 12
J: TRBJ2-1
D: -
CDR3: CASQESYNEQFF
DNA: TGTGCCAGTCAGGAGTCCTACAATGAGCAGTTCTTC

size: -
V: TRBV29-1
length: 15
J: TRBJ2-3
D: TRBD2
CDR3: CSVETRREETDTQYF
DNA: TGCAGCGTTGAGACTCGACGGGAGGAAACAGATACGCAGTATTTT

size: -
V: TRBV7-6
length: 15
J: TRBJ2-7
D: TRBD2
CDR3: CASSSEREGFHEQYF
DNA: TGTGCCAGCAGCTCCGAGCGGGAGGGCTTCCACGAGCAGTACTTC

size: -
V: TRBV11-1
length: 15
J: TRBJ1-1
D: TRBD1
CDR3: CASSLTGGLTTEAFF
DNA: TGTGCCAGCAGCTTAACAGGGGGCTTAACCACTGAAGCTTTCTTT

size: once
V: TRBV27
length: 12
J: TRBJ1-5
D: -
CDR3: CASSLTGQPQHF
DNA: TGTGCCAGCAGTTTAACGGGCCAGCCCCAGCATTTT

size: -
V: TRBV7-9
length: 15
J: TRBJ2-7
D: -
CDR3: CASTPGPGDLGEQYF
DNA: TGTGCCAGCACCCCAGGCCCAGGGGACCTGGGGGAGCAGTACTTC

size: -
V: TRBV5-1
length: 19
J: TRBJ2-3
D: TRBD2
CDR3: CASSLVPLAVIGGTDTQYF
DNA: TGCGCCAGCAGCTTGGTACCGCTAGCGGTAATAGGGGGCACAGATACGCAGTATTTT

size: once
V: TRBV5-6
length: 15
J: TRBJ2-3
D: TRBD2
CDR3: CASSTAGAATDTQYF
DNA: TGTGCCAGCAGCACAGCGGGAGCGGCTACAGATACGCAGTATTTT

size: -
V: TRBV9
length: 15
J: TRBJ1-4
D: -
CDR3: CASSVGGRTNEKLFF
DNA: TGTGCCAGCAGCGTAGGGGGCAGAACTAATGAAAAACTGTTTTTT

size: -
V: TRBV29-1
length: 13
J: TRBJ2-1
D: TRBD1
CDR3: CSAVGQGVNEQFF
DNA: TGCAGCGCGGTGGGACAGGGAGTCAATGAGCAGTTCTTC

size: -
V: TRBV2
length: 18
J: TRBJ2-7
D: -
CDR3: CASSPGDTQGLGSYEQYF
DNA: TGTGCCAGCAGTCCTGGGGATACACAGGGATTGGGCTCCTACGAGCAGTACTTC

size: -
V: TRBV19
length: 15
J: TRBJ1-2
D: -
CDR3: CASFSSWDLDYGYTF
DNA: TGTGCCAGCTTCAGTTCCTGGGACTTGGACTATGGCTACACCTTC